This T cell receptor (beta chain) was recorded in a study of blood T cells in healthy people across ages. A sample-barcoded 5' primer and a J-beta primer mix were used in a second PCR of roughly 7 to 12 cycles. All cDNA molecules were each tagged by a template-switch adaptor with 12 random nucleotides. Each CDR3 protein gets one entry after TCRdb re-called the 5' RACE reads with MiXCR. This table has 550,000 to 750,000 distinct CDR3 sequences, roughly 20% appearing once. Sequences were obtained from blood. This sequence originates from a man in his 70s in good health.

Written as DNA, the CDR3 is TGTGCCAGCAGTTACGTTCAACGACTAGCGGGTTCCTACGAGCAGTACTTC. Protein: CASSYVQRLAGSYEQYF. This sequence joins TRBV6-2 or TRBV6-3 and TRBJ2-7, with 10 bases aligning to TRBD2. Germline V gene data show CDR1 as MNHEY and CDR2 as SVGEGT. This CDR3 is 17 amino acids long. The V segment lost 2 bases and the J segment 1 base; nucleotides outside the gene matches: 8.